The rows below give T cell receptor beta chains drawn from one sample of a study of CD4 T cells in relation to SARS-CoV-2 and coronaviruses. The protocol was immunoSEQ multiplex PCR, while the TCRdb copy is restricted to in-frame clones and leaves out a portion. The sample lists about 56,000 clones, 92% occurring once. The sequencing sample was made of naive CD4+ T cells from PBMCs. Receptor source: an adult with COVID-19. Both conserved end residues are part of each CDR3. Each record gives: clone size, J gene, D gene, V gene, CDR3 DNA, CDR3 protein. D genes are given only for firm matches. A clone size is listed for some rows: how often the clone was seen (once, few, many), or a class if it is expanded.

clone_size: -; j_call: TRBJ1-4; d_call: -; v_call: TRBV5-5; cdr3_nt: TGTGCCAGCAGCCCAGACAGTTTCGAAAAACTGTTTTTT; cdr3_aa: CASSPDSFEKLFF
clone_size: few; j_call: TRBJ1-6; d_call: -; v_call: TRBV10-1; cdr3_nt: TGCGCCAGCAGTGCCGGGACGCCTAATTCACCCCTCCACTTT; cdr3_aa: CASSAGTPNSPLHF
clone_size: -; j_call: TRBJ2-6; d_call: -; v_call: TRBV6-2/TRBV6-3; cdr3_nt: TGTGCCAGCAGTTACTCCAGGGTAATTGGCTCTGGGGCCAACGTCCTGACTTTC; cdr3_aa: CASSYSRVIGSGANVLTF
clone_size: once; j_call: TRBJ1-4; d_call: -; v_call: TRBV12-2; cdr3_nt: TGTGCAAGTCGCTCCTCCGGGACGTTGGGGGATGAAAAACTGTTTTTT; cdr3_aa: CASRSSGTLGDEKLFF
clone_size: -; j_call: TRBJ1-1; d_call: TRBD1; v_call: TRBV18; cdr3_nt: TGTGCCAGCTCACCCTTTGCGGGACAGGGACGGGCTGAAGCTTTCTTT; cdr3_aa: CASSPFAGQGRAEAFF
clone_size: once; j_call: TRBJ2-1; d_call: -; v_call: TRBV10-3; cdr3_nt: TGTGCCATCAGTGAGTTCGGGGCAGGCAATGAGCAGTTCTTC; cdr3_aa: CAISEFGAGNEQFF
clone_size: few; j_call: TRBJ2-7; d_call: -; v_call: TRBV6-1; cdr3_nt: TGTGCCAGCAGTGAGGAACGGGGCTACGAGCAGTACTTC; cdr3_aa: CASSEERGYEQYF
clone_size: -; j_call: TRBJ1-1; d_call: -; v_call: TRBV19; cdr3_nt: TGTGCCAGTAGTATGGGTAGAAACACTGAAGCTTTCTTT; cdr3_aa: CASSMGRNTEAFF
clone_size: -; j_call: TRBJ2-1; d_call: -; v_call: TRBV28; cdr3_nt: TGTGCCAGCAGTTTATTACCCCTTAGTCTGTTCTTC; cdr3_aa: CASSLLPLSLFF
clone_size: -; j_call: TRBJ2-3; d_call: TRBD1; v_call: TRBV15; cdr3_nt: TGTGCCATTCAAACGGGACAGGGCCCAGATACGCAGTATTTT; cdr3_aa: CAIQTGQGPDTQYF
clone_size: -; j_call: TRBJ1-2; d_call: -; v_call: TRBV5-1; cdr3_nt: TGCGCCAGCAGCTTGGAGGGGCGCTTTGAGGGCTACACCTTC; cdr3_aa: CASSLEGRFEGYTF
clone_size: -; j_call: TRBJ1-4; d_call: -; v_call: TRBV11-2; cdr3_nt: TGTGCCAGCAGGAGCAGGAGGGGCAGACAAGGTGAAAAACTGTTTTTT; cdr3_aa: CASRSRRGRQGEKLFF
clone_size: -; j_call: TRBJ2-7; d_call: -; v_call: TRBV7-2; cdr3_nt: TGTGCCAGCAGCTTCTCGGCGCAGGGAAGTGTGTACGAGCAGTACTTC; cdr3_aa: CASSFSAQGSVYEQYF
clone_size: -; j_call: TRBJ2-4; d_call: -; v_call: TRBV18; cdr3_nt: TGTGCCAGCTTCACCGGGACGCGCGGCATTCAGTACTTC; cdr3_aa: CASFTGTRGIQYF
clone_size: -; j_call: TRBJ2-1; d_call: -; v_call: TRBV9; cdr3_nt: TGTGCCAGCAGCCGAGACTTAGCGAGTTACAATGAGCAGTTCTTC; cdr3_aa: CASSRDLASYNEQFF
clone_size: -; j_call: TRBJ2-5; d_call: -; v_call: TRBV9; cdr3_nt: TGTGCCAGCAGCGTAGTGTCAGGGTCCGAGACCCAGTACTTC; cdr3_aa: CASSVVSGSETQYF
clone_size: -; j_call: TRBJ2-1; d_call: -; v_call: TRBV18; cdr3_nt: TGTGCCAGCTCACCGCGGGACCTCGGCGGTGAGCAGTTCTTC; cdr3_aa: CASSPRDLGGEQFF
clone_size: -; j_call: TRBJ2-3; d_call: -; v_call: TRBV2; cdr3_nt: TGTGCCAGCAGTGACAGGGCCCGTACAGATACGCAGTATTTT; cdr3_aa: CASSDRARTDTQYF
clone_size: -; j_call: TRBJ2-3; d_call: -; v_call: TRBV4-3; cdr3_nt: TGCGCCAGCAGCCAAGGGAGGGGCGATACGCAGTATTTT; cdr3_aa: CASSQGRGDTQYF
clone_size: few; j_call: TRBJ2-1; d_call: -; v_call: TRBV3-1/TRBV3-2; cdr3_nt: TGTGCCAGCAGCCTGGCGACTAGGAGCTCCTACAATGAGCAGTTCTTC; cdr3_aa: CASSLATRSSYNEQFF
clone_size: once; j_call: TRBJ1-3; d_call: TRBD1; v_call: TRBV7-9; cdr3_nt: TGTGCCAGCAGCAGACAGGGGGCTGGAAACACCATATATTTT; cdr3_aa: CASSRQGAGNTIYF
clone_size: -; j_call: TRBJ2-7; d_call: -; v_call: TRBV10-3; cdr3_nt: TGTGCCATCAGAGGGGAGTTGTTCCCCTCCTACGAGCAGTACTTC; cdr3_aa: CAIRGELFPSYEQYF
clone_size: -; j_call: TRBJ2-1; d_call: TRBD2; v_call: TRBV30; cdr3_nt: TGTGCCTGGAGTGTAGGGACTAGCCCTTACAATGAGCAGTTCTTC; cdr3_aa: CAWSVGTSPYNEQFF
clone_size: -; j_call: TRBJ2-3; d_call: TRBD1; v_call: TRBV3-1/TRBV3-2; cdr3_nt: TGTGCCAGCAGCCAAGCGGACAGGGGGGCAGATACGCAGTATTTT; cdr3_aa: CASSQADRGADTQYF
clone_size: -; j_call: TRBJ1-1; d_call: -; v_call: TRBV24-1; cdr3_nt: TGTGCCACCAGTGCCCATGGGGCGGTGAACACTGAAGCTTTCTTT; cdr3_aa: CATSAHGAVNTEAFF
clone_size: -; j_call: TRBJ1-6; d_call: TRBD1; v_call: TRBV4-1; cdr3_nt: TGCGCCAGCAGCCAAGATGGGACAGTGAATAACCTCCACTTT; cdr3_aa: CASSQDGTVNNLHF
clone_size: -; j_call: TRBJ2-1; d_call: -; v_call: TRBV7-8; cdr3_nt: TGTGCCAGCAGCTTAGCGGTCAGCCACAATGAGCAGTTCTTC; cdr3_aa: CASSLAVSHNEQFF
clone_size: -; j_call: TRBJ2-1; d_call: TRBD2; v_call: TRBV7-7; cdr3_nt: TGTGCTAGCAGCGACCTAGCGGGAGGTAGGAATGAGCAGTTCTTC; cdr3_aa: CASSDLAGGRNEQFF
clone_size: -; j_call: TRBJ1-1; d_call: -; v_call: TRBV6-1; cdr3_nt: TGTGCCAGCAGTGAAGGGGGGGCTGGTCGAGCTTTCTTT; cdr3_aa: CASSEGGAGRAFF
clone_size: -; j_call: TRBJ2-1; d_call: -; v_call: TRBV28; cdr3_nt: TGTGCCAGCAGACTCTACAATGAGCAGTTCTTC; cdr3_aa: CASRLYNEQFF
clone_size: -; j_call: TRBJ2-7; d_call: -; v_call: TRBV3-1/TRBV3-2; cdr3_nt: TGTGCCAGTTCAGGGGCCCCCCCCTCCGAGCAGTACTTC; cdr3_aa: CASSGAPPSEQYF
clone_size: -; j_call: TRBJ2-2; d_call: -; v_call: TRBV7-2; cdr3_nt: TGTGCCAGCAGGCGAGTACTAGCCTCGGGCACCGGGGAGCTGTTTTTT; cdr3_aa: CASRRVLASGTGELFF
clone_size: -; j_call: TRBJ2-2; d_call: TRBD2; v_call: TRBV14; cdr3_nt: TGTGCCAGCAGCCAAGATTTGCGGGAGGGCCGGGTGGCCGGGGAGCTGTTTTTT; cdr3_aa: CASSQDLREGRVAGELFF
clone_size: -; j_call: TRBJ1-2; d_call: TRBD1; v_call: TRBV19; cdr3_nt: TGTGCCAGTAGTATGAGTTGGGTGAGACGACAGGGGATCCTAGCTAACTATGGCTACACCTTC; cdr3_aa: CASSMSWVRRQGILANYGYTF
clone_size: -; j_call: TRBJ1-2; d_call: TRBD1; v_call: TRBV5-4; cdr3_nt: TGTGCCAGCAGCCCCGAGACAGGGCCCTATGGCTACACCTTC; cdr3_aa: CASSPETGPYGYTF
clone_size: -; j_call: TRBJ1-1; d_call: -; v_call: TRBV7-9; cdr3_nt: TGTGCCAGCGTCTTTCGAGGCACTGAAGCTTTCTTT; cdr3_aa: CASVFRGTEAFF
clone_size: -; j_call: TRBJ2-5; d_call: -; v_call: TRBV18; cdr3_nt: TGTGCCAGCTCACCCCTCGCAGGGGCTTACCAAGAGACCCAGTACTTC; cdr3_aa: CASSPLAGAYQETQYF
clone_size: -; j_call: TRBJ2-3; d_call: TRBD2; v_call: TRBV11-2; cdr3_nt: TGTGCCAGCAGCCCCGGACTAGCAGATACGCAGTATTTT; cdr3_aa: CASSPGLADTQYF
clone_size: -; j_call: TRBJ2-5; d_call: TRBD2; v_call: TRBV12-3/TRBV12-4; cdr3_nt: TGTGCCAGCACCCAAGGGAGGGGTGAGACCCAGTACTTC; cdr3_aa: CASTQGRGETQYF
clone_size: -; j_call: TRBJ2-3; d_call: TRBD2; v_call: TRBV14; cdr3_nt: TGTGCCAGCAGCCAAGATCTCGCAGCGGGAGTGGATACGCAGTATTTT; cdr3_aa: CASSQDLAAGVDTQYF
clone_size: -; j_call: TRBJ2-7; d_call: -; v_call: TRBV25-1; cdr3_nt: TGTGCCAGCAGTGGGGACGAATACGAGCAGTACTTC; cdr3_aa: CASSGDEYEQYF
clone_size: -; j_call: TRBJ1-2; d_call: TRBD1; v_call: TRBV5-4; cdr3_nt: TGTGCCAGCAAGCTTGGGGACAGCCGGACGTATGGCTACACCTTC; cdr3_aa: CASKLGDSRTYGYTF
clone_size: -; j_call: TRBJ2-2; d_call: -; v_call: TRBV10-3; cdr3_nt: TGTGCCATCAAAAGCGGAACCACCCCCGGGGAGCTGTTTTTT; cdr3_aa: CAIKSGTTPGELFF
clone_size: -; j_call: TRBJ2-7; d_call: -; v_call: TRBV28; cdr3_nt: TGTGCCAGCATAGACCGACAGACCAACTACGAGCAGTACTTC; cdr3_aa: CASIDRQTNYEQYF
clone_size: -; j_call: TRBJ1-4; d_call: TRBD1; v_call: TRBV18; cdr3_nt: TGTGCCAGCTCACCAGACAGGGACGAAAAACTGTTTTTT; cdr3_aa: CASSPDRDEKLFF
clone_size: -; j_call: TRBJ1-5; d_call: -; v_call: TRBV12-3/TRBV12-4; cdr3_nt: TGTGCCAGCAGTTTACAGGTTAAACAGCCCCAGCATTTT; cdr3_aa: CASSLQVKQPQHF
clone_size: -; j_call: TRBJ2-1; d_call: -; v_call: TRBV5-4; cdr3_nt: TGTGCCAGCAGCTTACCGGGGGAGCAGTTCTTC; cdr3_aa: CASSLPGEQFF
clone_size: -; j_call: TRBJ2-1; d_call: TRBD2; v_call: TRBV7-9; cdr3_nt: TGTGCCAGCAGCTTAAGCGGGAGGGTTTCCTACAATGAGCAGTTCTTC; cdr3_aa: CASSLSGRVSYNEQFF
clone_size: -; j_call: TRBJ1-1; d_call: TRBD1; v_call: TRBV10-3; cdr3_nt: TGTGCCATCAGAGCCGAACAGGGGACGAACACTGAAGCTTTCTTT; cdr3_aa: CAIRAEQGTNTEAFF
clone_size: -; j_call: TRBJ2-1; d_call: -; v_call: TRBV5-1; cdr3_nt: TGCGCCAGCAGCTTGGCGGGAAGCAATGAGCAGTTCTTC; cdr3_aa: CASSLAGSNEQFF
clone_size: -; j_call: TRBJ2-3; d_call: -; v_call: TRBV11-3; cdr3_nt: TGTGCCAGCAGCTTAGGTACCGGGCCCAGAGCAGATACGCAGTATTTT; cdr3_aa: CASSLGTGPRADTQYF
clone_size: once; j_call: TRBJ2-1; d_call: -; v_call: TRBV18; cdr3_nt: TGTGCCAGCTCAGCGGGACAGCGAGGGTATGAGCAGTTCTTC; cdr3_aa: CASSAGQRGYEQFF
clone_size: -; j_call: TRBJ2-1; d_call: -; v_call: TRBV2; cdr3_nt: TGTGCCAGCATCTCCGGGACTGTTTACAATGAGCAGTTCTTC; cdr3_aa: CASISGTVYNEQFF
clone_size: once; j_call: TRBJ1-1; d_call: -; v_call: TRBV4-3; cdr3_nt: TGCGCCAGCAGCCAAGAAGCCTCACAGCCAAACACTGAAGCTTTCTTT; cdr3_aa: CASSQEASQPNTEAFF
clone_size: -; j_call: TRBJ2-1; d_call: TRBD2; v_call: TRBV3-1/TRBV3-2; cdr3_nt: TGTGCCAGCAGCACTAGCGGGAAGGATGAGCAGTTCTTC; cdr3_aa: CASSTSGKDEQFF
clone_size: -; j_call: TRBJ1-4; d_call: -; v_call: TRBV19; cdr3_nt: TGTGCCAGTAGAGGGCCAGGGGCCCTTAATGAAAAACTGTTTTTT; cdr3_aa: CASRGPGALNEKLFF
clone_size: -; j_call: TRBJ1-4; d_call: -; v_call: TRBV11-2; cdr3_nt: TGTGCCAGCAGCCGTACAGCAACTAATGAAAAACTGTTTTTT; cdr3_aa: CASSRTATNEKLFF
clone_size: -; j_call: TRBJ1-2; d_call: -; v_call: TRBV5-1; cdr3_nt: TGCGCCAGCAGCCGTATTTCCGGGCCACGGGAAGGCTACACCTTC; cdr3_aa: CASSRISGPREGYTF
clone_size: -; j_call: TRBJ2-1; d_call: TRBD2; v_call: TRBV11-1; cdr3_nt: TGTGCCAGCAGCCACCGGGGGGGTAATTACAATGAGCAGTTCTTC; cdr3_aa: CASSHRGGNYNEQFF